This entry lists 5 T cell receptor beta chains sequenced from one sample in a study of T cells in Graves' hyperthyroidism and ophthalmopathy. Amplification yielded TCR beta CDR3 regions, with RNA transcripts as the source. The HTBI primer set served for first-round RT-PCR of the TCR CDR3. TCRdb reprocessed the multiplex PCR reads via MiXCR and lists one record per CDR3 protein. The sample lists some 580,000 distinct CDR3 sequences; about a sixth were seen once. Sequences were obtained from blood. The receptors derive from a woman in her forties with Graves' ophthalmopathy.

The sample holds many counts of this clonotype. This chain uses TRBV20-1 with TRBJ2-1; D assignment may be TRBD1 or TRBD2 (5 bases each). CDR3 length equals 15 residues. Germline V lookup: CDR1 DFQATT, CDR2 SNEGSKA (reference sequence). The V end lost 5 bases, the J end lost 1 base, and 15 bases lay between the germline ends. In nucleotides, the CDR3 is TGCAGTGCTGTGACCGGGACGGGGTCCTACAATGAGCAGTTCTTC. Protein sequence: CSAVTGTGSYNEQFF.

This clonotype was detected a few times. This chain connects TRBV12-3 or TRBV12-4 to TRBJ2-3, with 7 bases identical to TRBD2. With 3 bases clipped from V and 3 bases from J, the junction kept 6 bases outside the gene matches. The CDR3 extends over 15 amino acids. The CDR3 sequence is CASSLVGGETDTQYF. The CDR3 DNA reads as TGTGCCAGCAGTTTGGTGGGGGGGGAAACAGATACGCAGTATTTT.

Ten or more counts support this clonotype. V is TRBV20-1 and J is TRBJ1-1, with D possibly TRBD1 on 6 matching bases. Germline CDR1 reads DFQATT; CDR2 reads SNEGSKA (reference sequence). This CDR3 has 15 amino acids. The ends were cut back, 1 base at V and 7 bases at J, with 19 bases in the middle. CDR3 amino acids: CSARGAWGAQYEAFF. The CDR3 DNA reads TGCAGTGCTAGAGGCGCTTGGGGGGCGCAATATGAAGCTTTCTTT.

In this sample, this clonotype turned up a few times. The chain carries TRBV10-3 and TRBJ1-2, with unresolved D. V was clipped by 3 bases and J by 5 bases, with 16 bases between them. The CDR3 sequence is 15 residues long. Germline assignment: CDR1 ENHRY and CDR2 SYGVKD. In DNA form, the CDR3 reads TGTGCCATCAGTGACGGTGCTCGAGTAGGGTATGGCTACACCTTC. Its translation: CAISDGARVGYGYTF.

V is TRBV7-9 and J is TRBJ1-3, with D unclear. The CDR3 has 14 residues. Trimming shortened V by 4 bases and J by 0 bases, and 7 bases separated the two germline ends. CDR1 and CDR2 from the germline V gene are SEHNR and FQNEAQ (reference sequence). CDR3 amino acids: CASSSTDSGNTIYF. The CDR3 region has the DNA TGTGCCAGCAGCTCGACGGACTCTGGAAACACCATATATTTT.